This TCR beta chain was identified in a study of shared clonotypes between healthy human individuals. Germline assignment: CDR1 SQVTM and CDR2 ANQGSEA. The length of the CDR3 is 14 residues. Trimming shortened V by 3 bases and J by 4 bases, and 15 bases separated the two germline ends. Sequenced by immunoSEQ multiplex PCR; TCRdb stores in-frame clones only, minus some. The data show more than 400,000 clones, with roughly 95% seen just once and approximately 0.06% held by the top ten. The sequencing sample was made of naive CD4+ T cells sorted from blood. Regarding subset: CD45RA+ positively selected. The chain uses TRBV29-1 and TRBJ1-2; D might be TRBD1 (6 bases). The source is a woman aged 25 to 39 in good health. This chain's CDR3 is CSVDQGRKGYGYTF. The CDR3 nucleotides read TGCAGCGTTGATCAGGGGCGAAAAGGCTATGGCTACACCTTC.